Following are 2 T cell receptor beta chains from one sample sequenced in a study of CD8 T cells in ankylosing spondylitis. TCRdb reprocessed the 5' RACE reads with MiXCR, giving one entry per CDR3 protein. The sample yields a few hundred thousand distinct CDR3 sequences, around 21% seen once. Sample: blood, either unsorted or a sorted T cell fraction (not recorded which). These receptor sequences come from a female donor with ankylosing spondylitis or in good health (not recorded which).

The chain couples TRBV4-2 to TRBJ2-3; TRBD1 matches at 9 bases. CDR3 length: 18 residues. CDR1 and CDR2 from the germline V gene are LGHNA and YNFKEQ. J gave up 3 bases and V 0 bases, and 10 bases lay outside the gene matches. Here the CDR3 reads CASSQDRRGQGRTDTQYF. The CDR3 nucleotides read TGTGCCAGCAGCCAAGATCGGCGGGGACAGGGAAGGACAGATACGCAGTATTTT.

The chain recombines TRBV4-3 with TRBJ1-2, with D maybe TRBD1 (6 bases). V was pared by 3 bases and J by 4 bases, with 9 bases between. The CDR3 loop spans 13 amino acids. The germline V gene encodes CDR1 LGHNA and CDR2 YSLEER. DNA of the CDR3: TGCGCCAGCAGCCACTTGACAGGCTATGGCTACACCTTC. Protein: CASSHLTGYGYTF.